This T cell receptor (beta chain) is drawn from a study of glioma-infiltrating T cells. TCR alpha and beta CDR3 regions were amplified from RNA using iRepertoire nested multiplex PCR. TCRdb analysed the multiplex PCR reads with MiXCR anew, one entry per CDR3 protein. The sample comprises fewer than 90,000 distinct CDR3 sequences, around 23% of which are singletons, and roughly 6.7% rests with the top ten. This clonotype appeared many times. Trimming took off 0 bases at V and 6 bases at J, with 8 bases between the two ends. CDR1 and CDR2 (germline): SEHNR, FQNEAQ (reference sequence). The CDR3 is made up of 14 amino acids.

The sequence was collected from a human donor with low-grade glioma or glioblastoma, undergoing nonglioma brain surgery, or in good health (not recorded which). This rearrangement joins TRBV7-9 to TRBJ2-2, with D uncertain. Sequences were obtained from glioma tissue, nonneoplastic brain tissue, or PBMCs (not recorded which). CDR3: CASSLAGLSGELFF. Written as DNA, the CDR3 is TGTGCCAGCAGCTTAGCAGGGTTGTCCGGGGAGCTGTTTTTT. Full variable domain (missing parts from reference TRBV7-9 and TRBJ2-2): DTGVSQNPRHKITKRGQNVTFRCDPISEHNRLYWYRQTLGQGPEFLTYFQNEAQLEKSRLLSDRFSAERPKGSFSTLEIQRTEQGDSAMYLCASSLAGLSGELFFGEGSRLTVL.